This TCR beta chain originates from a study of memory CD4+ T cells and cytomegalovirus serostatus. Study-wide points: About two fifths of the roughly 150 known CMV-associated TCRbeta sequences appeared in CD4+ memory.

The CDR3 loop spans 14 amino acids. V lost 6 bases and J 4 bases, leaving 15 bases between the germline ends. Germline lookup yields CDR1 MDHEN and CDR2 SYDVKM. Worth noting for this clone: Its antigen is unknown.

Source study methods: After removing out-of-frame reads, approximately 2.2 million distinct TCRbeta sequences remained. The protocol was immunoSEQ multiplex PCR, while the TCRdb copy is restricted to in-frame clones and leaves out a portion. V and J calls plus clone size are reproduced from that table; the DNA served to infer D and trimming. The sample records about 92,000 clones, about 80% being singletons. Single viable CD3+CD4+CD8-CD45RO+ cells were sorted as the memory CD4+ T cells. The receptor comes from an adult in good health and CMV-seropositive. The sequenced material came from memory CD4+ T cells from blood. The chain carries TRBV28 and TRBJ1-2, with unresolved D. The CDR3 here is CASSPPNRGYGYTF. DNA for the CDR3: TGTGCCAGCAGCCCCCCAAACCGGGGCTATGGCTACACCTTC.